This T cell receptor (beta chain) was recorded in a study of naive and memory T cell subsets. This clonotype was seen a few times. V lost 6 bases and J lost 5, with 13 bases in between. The germline V gene has CDR1 SNHLY and CDR2 FYNNEI. The CDR3 has 13 residues. The beta constant-region primer was an equimolar mix of two oligonucleotides covering TRBC1 and TRBC2. Using its own MiXCR run on the UMI-ligation and nested PCR reads, TCRdb lists one record per CDR3 protein. Of around 160,000 distinct CDR3 sequences listed, 17% are singletons. The sample was naive CD4+ T cells from blood. This TCR came from a human donor in good health. The chain carries TRBV2 and TRBJ1-2; D is unclear. The CDR3 nucleotides are TGTGCCAGCAGGCCAGACGGACGATATGGCTACACCTTC. Translating gives CASRPDGRYGYTF.